This TCR beta chain derives from a study of cytomegalovirus exposure and HLA in healthy donors. Study information: An early data release held around 80 million unique TCRs from HLA-typed donors.

Use of 60 Vbeta and 13 Jbeta primers characterized the PCR. Clones were read by immunoSEQ multiplex PCR, and TCRdb kept only the in-frame ones, dropping some. The table lists over 100,000 clones, roughly 80% of them singletons. Study-wide results and limits: A later analysis linked 15,000 to 20,000 TCR beta sequences to HLA alleles at 0.05 false discovery rate. Diagnosis of cytomegalovirus status made by the classifier reportedly showed high specificity and sensitivity.

This clone was detected a few times. The antigen is unknown. The receptor was derived from a woman aged 40 to 55 in good health and CMV-seropositive. Sequencing used PBMCs.

This chain's CDR3 is CASSLDLLLTEAFF. CDR3 nucleotide sequence: TGTGCCAGCAGCTTAGACTTACTTCTTACTGAAGCTTTCTTT. V and J are TRBV7-9 and TRBJ1-1; D unresolved. Trimming shortened V by 1 base and J by 5 bases, and 11 bases separated the two germline ends. The CDR3 sequence is 14 residues long. Germline V gives CDR1 SEHNR, CDR2 FQNEAQ (reference sequence).